This T cell receptor beta chain was sequenced during a study of healthy donors' naive CD4 and CD8 T cells (dated by TCRdb to between 2015 and 2017). For the wider study: Donor selection covered three age groups (20-25, 40-50 and 60-70 years) with six people in each, and the resulting cohort had a mean age of 44 and was half female. The donors were HLA-typed by sequencing at HLA-A, -B, -C, -DRB1, -DQB1 and -DPB1, using the SBTexcellerator protocol, an ABI3130xl analyzer and SBTengine software. Peripheral blood mononuclear cells were collected from 20 or so healthy, unrelated individuals. To examine how TCR variation is linked to lineage commitment, the study sequenced rearranged TCR alpha and beta chains from naive CD4+ and CD8+ T cells. The TCR alpha libraries followed the same workflow as the beta chain, except for a newly designed primer set that covered all functional IMGT alpha gene variants. Results the study describes overall, beyond this receptor: Around 13% of the variance in CD4/CD8 propensity appeared to be explained jointly by V genes, J genes and CDR3 charge, in a largely additive manner. Alpha and beta chains were sequenced in bulk and could not be paired, so combined chain effects were not evaluated. Reportedly, most V and J gene segments showed bias between naive CD4+ and CD8+ cells, and this bias held consistently across donors regardless of HLA genotype. Possible repertoire bias from homeostatic proliferation of naive T cells was not directly addressed. In both chains, CD4+ lineage was linked to a positively charged CDR3, whereas CD8+ lineage was linked to a negatively charged CDR3.

Regarding this clonotype: What antigen it recognizes has not been identified. The record has no base qualities; no much larger clone is one base away.

The listed sequencing device is 454 GS FLX Titanium. TCR libraries were built from around 500 ng of total RNA with a previously published linear amplification protocol. The Roche/454 Genome Sequencer with Titanium chemistry was used for sequencing. The authors processed their data as follows. From about 5 of the healthy donors, a total of roughly 82,000 rearranged TCR alpha transcripts were sequenced. Unique TCR clonotypes were defined by the CDR3 junction under IMGT nomenclature, and duplicate transcripts were removed. Using logistic regression in R 2.13.0, the researchers modeled CD4 versus CD8 status as a function of V and J genes, with an adjustment for donor effects and a Bonferroni correction for multiple testing. The raw public reads went through TCRdb reprocessing: fastp at Q25, MiXCR clone calling, in-frame beta chains kept. Each record represents a unique CDR3 protein, reported with the most common genes and DNA among its rows. Here the V and J calls rest on TCRdb's processing, not on the authors' analysis. Within this sample are around 200,000 distinct CDR3 sequences, with around three quarters of them counted one time only. Approximately 2.5% of the sample is taken by the ten largest.

The CDR3 holds 13 amino acids from the cysteine to the phenylalanine. The read is trimmed to its CDR3 DNA, 39 bases read in frame from base 1. CDR1 is given as MNHEY and CDR2 as SVGAGI, both from the germline V gene. A distance of 10 bases separates the germline ends of V and J, which lose 6 bases and 7 bases respectively. Cells with a CD4+CD8-CD45RO-CD45RA+ profile were isolated by FACS and defined as naive CD4+ T cells, and those with a CD8+CD4-CD45RA+CD27bright profile were defined as naive CD8+ T cells. Antibodies against CD4 (RPA-T4), CD8 (SK1), CD27 (O323), CD45RA (HI100) and CD45RO (UCHL1) were used for sorting.

Sequenced input: naive CD4+ and CD8+ T cells sorted from blood, pooled from several donors. The meaning of the sample's cell subset or site label: FACS-sorted naive CD4+ (CD45RO-CD45RA+) and naive CD8+ (CD45RA+CD27bright) T cells. The chain uses TRBV6-5 and TRBJ1-6; TRBD1 is possibly the D segment (5 matching bases). This clonotype was obtained from a pool of human donors in good health; the sample pools cells from several healthy donors. The CDR3 corresponds to CASRRQLNSPLHF. The DNA sequence is TGTGCCAGCAGGAGACAGTTAAATTCACCCCTCCACTTT.